This TCR beta chain was captured in a study of T cell repertoires in cytomegalovirus infection. CDR3 size: 15 residues. Trimming removed 3 bases from V and 2 bases from J, with 14 bases in between. Looked up from germline, CDR1 is ENHRY and CDR2 is SYGVKD. TCRdb redid the calling of the reads with MiXCR, one entry per CDR3 protein. The data show a few hundred thousand distinct CDR3 sequences, with approximately 18% seen just once and roughly 9% held by the top ten. In the case of this clonotype: The antigen is not known.

Points from the study as a whole: Clonotype analysis showed dominance of the ex vivo response by HLA-C-restricted CMV-specific TCR beta clonotypes.

Source material: PBMCs. This receptor was identified in a human donor in good health (CMV status not recorded). Some clones in this sample may be carry-over from other donors' samples. The chain couples TRBV10-3 to TRBJ2-7, with TRBD2 as a possible D gene (6 bases). The chain's CDR3 is CAISDGGNRAYEQYF. The CDR3, as DNA: TGTGCCATCAGTGATGGAGGGAATAGGGCCTACGAGCAGTACTTC.